These 11 T cell receptor beta chains came from one sample sequenced in a study of cytomegalovirus exposure and HLA in healthy donors. This PCR relied on a set of 60 Vbeta primers and 13 Jbeta primers. TCRdb's copy holds only in-frame clones and misses some; the assay was immunoSEQ multiplex PCR. The repertoire has some 150,000 clones, roughly three quarters of them found once; the top ten carry around 1.4%. Sequences were obtained from PBMCs. All receptors come from a man between 60 and 75 years old in good health and CMV-seronegative.

The CDR3 loop reads CASSPRDIGDEKLFF. CDR3 coding DNA: TGTGCCAGCTCACCACGGGACATTGGCGATGAAAAACTGTTTTTT. The chain combines TRBV18 with TRBJ1-4; D is possibly TRBD1 (6 bases). This CDR3 spans 15 amino acids. Germline assignment: CDR1 KGHSH and CDR2 LQKENI. Trimming pared 1 base from V and 6 bases from J, leaving 12 bases between.

The gene calls are TRBV14 and TRBJ2-1, with D perhaps TRBD2 (6 bases). The germline V and J ends were trimmed by 6 bases and 1 base, with 10 bases remaining between them. In germline, CDR1 is SGHDN, CDR2 FVKESK. The CDR3 runs to 14 residues. The CDR3 nucleotides read TGTGCCAGCAGTCACGGGGGTTCCTACAATGAGCAGTTCTTC. Translated, it gives CASSHGGSYNEQFF. The full variable domain, in which reference TRBV14 and TRBJ2-1 provide the parts outside the CDR3, is EAGVTQFPSHSVIEKGQTVTLRCDPISGHDNLYWYRRVMGKEIKFLLHFVKESKQDESGMPNNRFLAERTGGTYSTLKVQPAELEDSGVYFCASSHGGSYNEQFFGPGTRLTVL.

The chain couples TRBV6-5 to TRBJ2-7, with a possible D match to TRBD1 (6 bases). V lost 0 bases, J lost 3 bases, and 15 bases lay in between. Germline V CDR1 and CDR2: MNHEY, SVGAGI. The CDR3 runs to 16 residues. The CDR3 region has the DNA TGTGCCAGCAGTTACTCTCGGGCAGGGGTTTTCTACGAGCAGTACTTC. Its protein product is CASSYSRAGVFYEQYF.

The chain links TRBV28 to TRBJ1-2; D is unresolved. Germline CDR1 reads MDHEN; CDR2 reads SYDVKM. Trimming removed 4 bases from V and 3 bases from J, with 12 bases in between. This CDR3 has 14 amino acids. CDR3 amino acids: CASSSFVFYYGYTF. DNA for the CDR3: TGTGCCAGCAGTTCTTTCGTGTTTTACTATGGCTACACCTTC.

V is TRBV2 and J is TRBJ1-3; D perhaps matches TRBD1 (6 bases). The germline CDR1 and CDR2 sequences are SNHLY and FYNNEI. V was shortened by 5 bases and J by 0 bases, with 14 bases between the two germline ends. The CDR3 has 16 amino acids. The CDR3 nucleotides are TGTGCCAGCAGTAATTCCGGGACAATCTCTGGAAACACCATATATTTT. It encodes CASSNSGTISGNTIYF.

This clone was seen more than once but under ten times. This chain links TRBV11-3 with TRBJ2-5, with 10 positions matching TRBD2. The CDR3 has 14 residues. CDR1 is SGHNT and CDR2 is YENEEA in the germline V gene. V shed 4 bases and J 7 bases; nucleotides not matched to a gene: 6. CDR3 sequence reads: CASSSSGGEGTQYF. The CDR3 DNA reads TGTGCCAGCAGCTCAAGCGGGGGGGAAGGGACCCAGTACTTC.

This clone was seen only once. The V and J genes are TRBV5-1 and TRBJ1-4; 7 bases are shared with TRBD1. The CDR3 sequence is 18 residues long. Germline V CDR1 and CDR2: SGHRS, YFSETQ. The junction had 16 bases not matched to a gene; V was cut back by 4 bases and J by 4 bases. The CDR3 protein is CASSLVPPTGLGNEKLFF. The DNA of the CDR3 is TGCGCCAGCAGCCTCGTCCCCCCGACAGGGTTGGGTAATGAAAAACTGTTTTTT. The complete variable domain, with remaining parts taken from reference TRBV5-1 and TRBJ1-4, reads KAGVTQTPRYLIKTRGQQVTLSCSPISGHRSVSWYQQTPGQGLQFLFEYFSETQRNKGNFPGRFSGRQFSNSRSEMNVSTLELGDSALYLCASSLVPPTGLGNEKLFFGSGTQLSVL.

This chain connects TRBV7-9 to TRBJ1-5; D gene uncertain. CDR1 SEHNR and CDR2 FQNEAQ come from the germline V gene (reference sequence). With 6 bases removed from V and 2 bases from J, the gap between germline ends came to 11 bases. This CDR3 comprises 14 residues. The CDR3 region is CASRPYTGNQPQHF. CDR3 in DNA: TGTGCCAGCAGGCCTTATACGGGCAATCAGCCCCAGCATTTT.

This clone was observed a handful of times. This chain links TRBV5-5 with TRBJ1-1; TRBD1 aligns across 10 bases. Germline lookup yields CDR1 SGHKS and CDR2 YYEKEE (reference sequence). The CDR3 is 17 residues long. V lost 0 bases, J lost 6 bases, and 11 bases stayed unmatched. The CDR3 sequence: CASSLGGTGARRAEAFF. The DNA for the CDR3 is TGTGCCAGCAGCTTGGGGGGGACAGGGGCTCGAAGGGCTGAAGCTTTCTTT.

In this sample, this clone turned up once. The V call is TRBV19, the J call TRBJ1-1; the match to TRBD1 covers 7 bases. This CDR3 region has 14 residues. The ends lost 5 bases at V and 2 bases at J; junction bases unmatched: 5. The germline gives CDR1 LNHDA, CDR2 SQIVND (reference sequence). The CDR3 DNA reads TGTGCCAGTAGTTACGGACAGGCTAACACTGAAGCTTTCTTT. Translating gives CASSYGQANTEAFF.

This clone was seen a handful of times. The V and J genes are TRBV10-1 and TRBJ2-7; TRBD2 matches 7 bases. V lost 9 bases and J lost 7; bases outside the gene matches: 18. In germline, CDR1 is WNHNN, CDR2 SYGVQD (reference sequence). This CDR3 has 15 residues. This CDR3 reads CARVMTSSPPGEQYF. The CDR3 bases are TGCGCCAGGGTAATGACTAGCTCACCCCCTGGGGAGCAGTACTTC.